What follows is one T cell receptor (beta chain) and its context. Its antigen is currently unknown. Germline trimming cut 3 bases from V and 6 bases from J; bases unmatched to any gene: 17. This CDR3 region has 20 residues. From germline, CDR1 is SGHAT and CDR2 FQDESV (reference sequence). TCRdb reanalysed the 5' RACE reads using MiXCR and keeps one entry per CDR3 protein. The sample records roughly 370,000 distinct CDR3 sequences, 20% to 25% being singletons. This entry belongs to a study of CD8 T cells in ankylosing spondylitis. Study-level points and caveats: Ankylosing spondylitis blood seemed to carry a telltale TCR beta motif made of fewer than ten highly homologous variants.

This receptor was identified in a male donor with ankylosing spondylitis. V usage is TRBV11-1 and J usage is TRBJ2-2, with 12 bases lining up with TRBD1. The sequencing input was blood, either unsorted or a sorted T cell fraction (not recorded which). The CDR3 loop reads CASSFYFGTGGYMEAGELFF. The CDR3 DNA reads TGTGCCAGCAGCTTTTACTTCGGGACAGGGGGCTATATGGAGGCCGGGGAGCTGTTTTTT.